Listed here are 31 T cell receptor beta chains from one sample, sequenced in a study of blood T cells in healthy people across ages. Next came a second PCR, run for about 7 to 12 cycles, which used a sample-barcoded 5' primer along with a J-beta primer mix. TCRdb ran MiXCR on the 5' RACE reads and lists one entry per CDR3 protein. The sample includes around 1,600,000 distinct CDR3 sequences, 40% to 45% seen only once; the top ten take about 4%. What was sequenced was blood. These receptors were collected from a woman aged 18-29 years in good health.

J is TRBJ2-7 and V is TRBV27; a possible D gene is TRBD1 (6 bases). From germline, CDR1 is MNHEY and CDR2 SMNVEV (reference sequence). This CDR3 region has 14 residues. The V gene lost 3 bases and the J gene lost 4 bases, with 13 bases spanning the gap. This chain's CDR3 is CASSLMTGGYEQYF. The DNA for the CDR3 is TGTGCCAGCAGTTTGATGACAGGAGGATACGAGCAGTACTTC.

The chain joins TRBV21-1 to TRBJ2-3; TRBD1, the table's D call, was not compared with the DNA. TRBV21-1 is classified as a pseudogene. This CDR3 spans 19 amino acids. In nucleotides, the CDR3 is TGTGCCAGCAGCTCAAAGACAGAGGGAGCGGTTCTAAGCACAGATACGCAGTATTTT. Residues: CASSSKTEGAVLSTDTQYF.

The chain joins TRBV20-1 to TRBJ2-7, with 9 bases that match TRBD2. CDR3 length equals 15 residues. Trimming at V came to 5 bases and at J to 0 bases, leaving 8 bases not matched to a gene. The germline V gene has CDR1 DFQATT and CDR2 SNEGSKA (reference sequence). This CDR3 reads CSAAPGSGGSYEQYF. The CDR3 DNA is TGCAGTGCTGCCCCCGGTAGCGGGGGCTCCTACGAGCAGTACTTC.

This chain connects TRBV6-2 or TRBV6-3 to TRBJ2-7, with D tentatively TRBD1 or TRBD2 (5 bases each). V lost 6 bases and J lost 4, with 16 bases in between. Germline CDR1 and CDR2: MNHEY and SVGEGT. The CDR3 sequence is 14 residues long. CDR3 protein: CASSWDVLVYEQYF. The CDR3, as DNA: TGTGCCAGCAGCTGGGACGTCCTTGTTTACGAGCAGTACTTC.

The V gene is TRBV20-1, the J gene TRBJ2-1; 7 nucleotides align to TRBD1. Trimming removed 0 bases from V and 9 bases from J; junction bases left unmatched: 14. Germline V gene lookup returns CDR1 DFQATT and CDR2 SNEGSKA (reference sequence). The CDR3 has 16 residues. The CDR3 DNA reads as TGCAGTGCTAGAGATCAGGAACAGGGGAGTAGGACTGAGCAGTTCTTC. Translation gives CSARDQEQGSRTEQFF.

Only a few counts were recorded for this clonotype. The genes are TRBV13 and TRBJ2-4; 7 positions agree with TRBD1. Matching the DNA end better, TRBJ2-7 makes the J call doubtful. The CDR3 runs to 14 residues. Germline lookup yields CDR1 PRHDT and CDR2 FYEKMQ (reference sequence). CDR3 sequence: CASTLGGQNFEQYF. For the CDR3, the DNA is TGTGCCAGCACCCTAGGGGGACAGAATTTCGAGCAGTACTTC.

The gene calls are TRBV20-1 and TRBJ1-2, with TRBD1 identical over 11 bases. This CDR3 region has 14 residues. Germline CDR1 reads DFQATT; CDR2 reads SNEGSKA (reference sequence). With 3 bases clipped from V and 7 bases from J, the junction kept 7 bases outside the gene matches. The CDR3 coding sequence is TGCAGTGCTAGGGGGACAGGGGGATATCTTGGCTACACCTTC. Residues: CSARGTGGYLGYTF.

J is TRBJ1-4 and V is TRBV5-1; no clear D. The CDR3 runs 12 residues. Germline CDR1 reads SGHRS; CDR2 reads YFSETQ. Between the trimmed V and J ends, which lost 5 bases and 7 bases, there was a span of 9 bases. The CDR3 DNA sequence: TGCGCCAGCAGGACCGAAGGTGAAAAACTGTTTTTT. Translated, it gives CASRTEGEKLFF.

The chain carries TRBV7-2 and TRBJ1-2; 8 bases align to TRBD1. The CDR3 is 14 residues long. The J segment lost 3 bases and the V segment lost 5 bases, leaving 5 bases of the junction unmatched. Germline assignment: CDR1 SGHTA and CDR2 FQGNSA. The CDR3 spells CASSARTGHYGYTF. Written as DNA, the CDR3 is TGTGCCAGCAGCGCAAGGACAGGGCACTATGGCTACACCTTC.

This clonotype occurred a few times. The J gene is TRBJ1-5, the V gene TRBV12-3 or TRBV12-4, with 7 bases identical to TRBD1. CDR3 length: 17 residues. Trimming took 8 bases from V and 0 from J; bases not matched to a gene: 13. The CDR3 DNA sequence: TGTGCCAGCGGAGCCTGGGACAGAGAGTATAGCAATCAGCCCCAGCATTTT. This gives the protein CASGAWDREYSNQPQHF.

This sequence joins TRBV7-2 and TRBJ2-6; TRBD1 agrees at 8 bases. The CDR3 contains 18 residues. V gave up 5 bases and J gave up 0 bases; unmatched junction bases: 9. The germline gives CDR1 SGHTA, CDR2 FQGNSA. CDR3 sequence: CASSAQRTGRSGANVLTF. The CDR3 DNA sequence: TGTGCCAGCAGCGCTCAGCGGACAGGGCGCTCTGGGGCCAACGTCCTGACTTTC.

J is TRBJ2-4 and V is TRBV7-2; 9 positions agree with TRBD1. The V gene's germline CDR1 is SGHTA and CDR2 FQGNSA. V lost 1 base to trimming and J lost 0 bases; unmatched junction nucleotides: 4. The length of the CDR3 is 17 residues. The chain's CDR3 is CASSLEGQGLAKNIQYF. In DNA form, the CDR3 reads TGTGCCAGCAGCTTAGAAGGACAGGGGCTAGCCAAAAACATTCAGTACTTC.

This clonotype was counted between two and nine times. This chain joins TRBV10-3 and TRBJ2-7, with D hard to call. Germline CDR1 ENHRY, CDR2 SYGVKD. CDR3 size: 15 residues. Trimming cost V 2 bases and J 2 bases, with 13 bases left between them. The CDR3: CAISERQEKPYEQYF. The CDR3 region has the DNA TGTGCCATCAGTGAGCGGCAGGAAAAGCCCTACGAGCAGTACTTC.

The CDR3 loop is CASRDVQAPYEQYF. The CDR3 coding sequence is TGTGCCAGCAGGGACGTACAGGCCCCCTACGAGCAGTACTTC. V usage is TRBV28 and J usage is TRBJ2-7, with D tentatively TRBD1 (5 bases). The CDR3 has 14 residues. Germline loops: CDR1 MDHEN, CDR2 SYDVKM. Trimming shortened V by 6 bases and J by 2 bases, and 14 bases separated the two germline ends.

The chain couples TRBV12-3 or TRBV12-4 to TRBJ2-7; 7 bases map to TRBD1. The CDR3 has 12 residues. Trimming at V came to 6 bases and at J to 12 bases, leaving 11 bases not matched to a gene. CDR3 in DNA: TGTGCCAGCAGCCTACCAGACAGGGAACGGTACTTC. Its translation: CASSLPDRERYF.

V and J are TRBV3-1 and TRBJ2-3; TRBD2 matches at 9 bases. CDR3 size: 15 residues. Germline CDR1 LGHDT, CDR2 YNNKEL (reference sequence). V shed 2 bases, J shed 5 bases, and the junction held 5 bases outside the gene matches. The CDR3 is CASSQSSGGLDTQYF. As DNA, the CDR3 is TGTGCCAGCAGCCAATCGAGCGGGGGGTTAGATACGCAGTATTTT.

The V call is TRBV5-1, the J call TRBJ1-5, with 9 bases fitting TRBD1. Trimming cost V 4 bases and J 5 bases; bases outside gene matches: 7. CDR3 length equals 15 residues. Germline V gives CDR1 SGHRS, CDR2 YFSETQ. The CDR3 loop reads CASSPGQGSHQPQHF. As DNA, the CDR3 is TGCGCCAGCAGCCCGGGACAGGGATCTCATCAGCCCCAGCATTTT.

This chain links TRBV11-1 with TRBJ2-1; D might be TRBD1 (6 bases). The germline V gene has CDR1 SGHAT and CDR2 FQDESV (reference sequence). V lost 4 bases and J lost 2, with 18 bases in between. The CDR3 extends over 17 amino acids. CDR3 in DNA: TGTGCCAGCAGCTCGCCCAACAGGGAAAGGACCTACAATGAGCAGTTCTTC. It is translated as CASSSPNRERTYNEQFF.

This clonotype appeared many times. The rearrangement joins TRBV7-9 to TRBJ2-7; D may be TRBD1 (6 bases). V was clipped by 3 bases and J by 3 bases, with 12 bases between them. The CDR3 has 14 residues. Germline lookup yields CDR1 SEHNR and CDR2 FQNEAQ (reference sequence). The CDR3 protein is CASSFRDTLYEQYF. The DNA of the CDR3 is TGTGCCAGCAGCTTCCGGGACACCCTCTACGAGCAGTACTTC.

The chain is built from TRBV4-2 and TRBJ2-3, with 8 bases fitting TRBD1. Germline-derived CDR1 and CDR2 are LGHNA and YNFKEQ. The CDR3 runs to 16 residues. V gave up 4 bases and J gave up 2 bases; unmatched junction bases: 8. CDR3 bases: TGTGCCAGCAGCCGGGTCGGGACAGGACTCACAGATACGCAGTATTTT. This codes for CASSRVGTGLTDTQYF.

The chain is built from TRBV5-1 and TRBJ2-1, with D tentatively TRBD2 (6 bases). The CDR3 totals 18 residues. The germline V gene encodes CDR1 SGHRS and CDR2 YFSETQ. Trimming took 4 bases from V and 0 from J, leaving 20 bases between them. CDR3 nucleotides: TGCGCCAGCAGCCCCGGGAGCAGGGCCCGGGGCTCCTACAATGAGCAGTTCTTC. It yields the protein CASSPGSRARGSYNEQFF.

This sequence joins TRBV6-5 and TRBJ2-5; 11 nucleotides line up with TRBD2. Germline CDR1 and CDR2: MNHEY and SVGAGI. This CDR3 comprises 15 residues. V gave up 5 bases and J gave up 11 bases; unmatched junction bases: 13. CDR3 DNA: TGTGCCAGCAGTCGGACTAGCGGGTACTACAATGAGCAGTACTTC. Translation: CASSRTSGYYNEQYF.

The chain carries TRBV20-1 and TRBJ1-6, with 7 nucleotides matching TRBD1. The V and J ends lost 5 bases and 0 bases, in that order; junction bases with no gene match: 4. The length of the CDR3 is 15 residues. The germline gives CDR1 DFQATT, CDR2 SNEGSKA (reference sequence). The DNA of the CDR3 is TGCAGTGCTGGGGACAGAAGCTCCTATAATTCACCCCTCCACTTT. The encoded protein is CSAGDRSSYNSPLHF.

The CDR3, as DNA: TGCAGCGTTGATGGTGTTGGGAGTACGGAGACCCAGTACTTC. This gives the protein CSVDGVGSTETQYF. The chain recombines TRBV29-1 with TRBJ2-5; tentative D call: TRBD2 (5 bases). The CDR3 runs to 14 residues. V lost 3 bases to trimming and J lost 5 bases, with 16 bases between them. Germline V gene sequence: CDR1 SQVTM, CDR2 ANQGSEA.

This clonotype has a count of ten or more. The V call is TRBV3-1, the J call TRBJ2-3; D remains ambiguous. Germline CDR1 reads LGHDT; CDR2 reads YNNKEL (reference sequence). The CDR3 has 12 amino acids. V lost 2 bases and J 2 bases, leaving 2 bases between the germline ends. The CDR3 coding sequence is TGTGCCAGCAGCCAATTCACAGATACGCAGTATTTT. Its translation: CASSQFTDTQYF.

This rearrangement joins TRBV10-3 to TRBJ1-1, with unresolved D. Germline assignment: CDR1 ENHRY and CDR2 SYGVKD. V shed 0 bases and J shed 5 bases, with 13 bases lying between them. CDR3 length: 15 residues. This CDR3 is CAISESHSPVTEAFF. DNA of the CDR3: TGTGCCATCAGTGAGTCCCACAGCCCCGTAACTGAAGCTTTCTTT.

V is TRBV3-1 and J is TRBJ2-1; D is unclear. Deletions cut 3 bases from V and 1 base from J, with 13 bases between. CDR1 is LGHDT, CDR2 YNNKEL, per germline (reference sequence). The CDR3 runs 16 residues. The CDR3 loop is CASSQRAWPSYNEQFF. CDR3 bases: TGTGCCAGCAGCCAGAGAGCTTGGCCTTCCTACAATGAGCAGTTCTTC.

The chain joins TRBV20-1 to TRBJ1-1, with 8 bases aligning to TRBD1. Germline values: CDR1 DFQATT, CDR2 SNEGSKA (reference sequence). The CDR3 runs 14 residues. V was clipped by 3 bases and J by 4 bases; unmatched bases: 7. In DNA form, the CDR3 reads TGCAGTGCTAGGGGGACAGGCAAGCGCACTGAAGCTTTCTTT. Its translation is CSARGTGKRTEAFF.

The chain uses TRBV20-1 and TRBJ2-3, with TRBD2 identical over 13 bases. From germline, CDR1 is DFQATT and CDR2 SNEGSKA (reference sequence). This CDR3 region has 22 residues. J lost 0 bases, V lost 2 bases, and 20 bases had no gene match. The CDR3 here is CSARPSGAPGLAGARSTDTQYF. The DNA for the CDR3 is TGCAGTGCTAGACCATCGGGGGCTCCCGGACTAGCGGGGGCCCGTAGCACAGATACGCAGTATTTT.

This clonotype was detected once. The chain employs TRBV7-8 and TRBJ1-2, with D uncertain. The CDR3 is 16 residues long. In germline, CDR1 is SGHVS, CDR2 FQNEAQ. The ends were cut back, 4 bases at V and 8 bases at J, with 23 bases in the middle. For the CDR3, the DNA is TGTGCCAGCAGCTCAGGAAGACCTGGACGATATGAAGGCTACACCTTC. Its protein product is CASSSGRPGRYEGYTF.

This chain joins TRBV27 and TRBJ2-3; D is unclear. This CDR3 comprises 13 residues. Trimming took 6 bases from V and 4 from J, leaving 11 bases between them. CDR1 is MNHEY, CDR2 SMNVEV, per germline (reference sequence). The CDR3 coding sequence is TGTGCCAGCAGGCAGATTAGCCCAGATACGCAGTATTTT. It is translated as CASRQISPDTQYF.